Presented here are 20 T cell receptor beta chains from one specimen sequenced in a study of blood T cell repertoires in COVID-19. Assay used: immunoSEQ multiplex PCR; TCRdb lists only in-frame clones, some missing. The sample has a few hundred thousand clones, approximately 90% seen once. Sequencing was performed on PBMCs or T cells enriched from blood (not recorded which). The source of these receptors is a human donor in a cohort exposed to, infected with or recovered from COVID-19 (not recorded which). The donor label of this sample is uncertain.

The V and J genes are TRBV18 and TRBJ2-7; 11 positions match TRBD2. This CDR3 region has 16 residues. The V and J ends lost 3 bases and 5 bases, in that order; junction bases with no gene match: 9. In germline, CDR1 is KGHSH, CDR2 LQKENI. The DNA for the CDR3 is TGTGCCAGCTCACCTAGCGGGGGGGCCAGGGTAGACGAGCAGTACTTC. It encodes CASSPSGGARVDEQYF. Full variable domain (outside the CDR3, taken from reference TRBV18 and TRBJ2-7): NAGVMQNPRHLVRRRGQEARLRCSPMKGHSHVYWYRQLPEEGLKFMVYLQKENIIDESGMPKERFSAEFPKEGPSILRIQQVVRGDSAAYFCASSPSGGARVDEQYFGPGTRLTVT.

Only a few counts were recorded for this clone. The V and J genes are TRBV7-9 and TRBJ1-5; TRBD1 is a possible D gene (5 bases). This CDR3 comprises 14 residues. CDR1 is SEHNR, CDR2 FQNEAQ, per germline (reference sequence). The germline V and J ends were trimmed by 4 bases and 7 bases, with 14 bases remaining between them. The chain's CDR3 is CASSSGGTLQPQHF. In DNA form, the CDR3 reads TGTGCCAGCAGCTCCGGGGGAACCTTGCAGCCCCAGCATTTT.

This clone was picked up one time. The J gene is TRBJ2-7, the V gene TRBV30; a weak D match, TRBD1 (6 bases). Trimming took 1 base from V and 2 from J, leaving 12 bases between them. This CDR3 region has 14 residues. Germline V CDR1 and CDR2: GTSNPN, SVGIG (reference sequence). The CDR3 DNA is TGTGCCTGGAGTGGGGCGACAGGAGCCTACGAGCAGTACTTC. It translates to CAWSGATGAYEQYF. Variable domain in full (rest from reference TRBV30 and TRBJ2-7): SQTIHQWPATLVQPVGSPLSLECTVEGTSNPNLYWYRQAAGRGLQLLFYSVGIGQISSEVPQNLSASRPQDRQFILSSKKLLLSDSGFYLCAWSGATGAYEQYFGPGTRLTVT.

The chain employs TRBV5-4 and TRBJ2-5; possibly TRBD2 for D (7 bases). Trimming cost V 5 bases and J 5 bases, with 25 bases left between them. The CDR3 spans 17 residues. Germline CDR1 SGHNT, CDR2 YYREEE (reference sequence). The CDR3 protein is CASSLGGANSLRETQYF. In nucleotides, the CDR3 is TGTGCCAGCAGTCTTGGGGGGGCGAATTCCTTGAGGGAGACCCAGTACTTC.

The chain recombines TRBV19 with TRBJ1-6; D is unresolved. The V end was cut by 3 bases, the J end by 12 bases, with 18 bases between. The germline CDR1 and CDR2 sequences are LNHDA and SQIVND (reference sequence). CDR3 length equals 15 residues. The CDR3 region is CASSIGQEVVLPLHF. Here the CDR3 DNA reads TGTGCCAGTAGTATCGGTCAGGAGGTCGTTCTACCCCTCCACTTT.

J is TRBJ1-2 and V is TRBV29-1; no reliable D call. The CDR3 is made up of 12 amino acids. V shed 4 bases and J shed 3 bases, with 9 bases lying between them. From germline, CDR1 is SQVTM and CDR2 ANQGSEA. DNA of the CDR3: TGCAGCGTTGCGAGGGAAGACTATGGCTACACCTTC. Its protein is CSVAREDYGYTF.

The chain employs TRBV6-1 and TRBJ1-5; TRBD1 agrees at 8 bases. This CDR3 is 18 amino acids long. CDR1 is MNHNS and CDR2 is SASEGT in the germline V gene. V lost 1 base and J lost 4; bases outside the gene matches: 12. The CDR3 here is CASSEGLWQGARNQPQHF. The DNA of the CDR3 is TGTGCCAGCAGTGAAGGGTTGTGGCAGGGGGCCCGAAATCAGCCCCAGCATTTT.

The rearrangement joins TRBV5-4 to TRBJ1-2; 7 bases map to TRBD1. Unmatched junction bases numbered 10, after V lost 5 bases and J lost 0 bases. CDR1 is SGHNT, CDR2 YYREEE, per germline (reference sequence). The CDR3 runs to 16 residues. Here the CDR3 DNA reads TGTGCCAGCAGTTACCGGGACAGTGTAGCTAACTATGGCTACACCTTC. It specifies CASSYRDSVANYGYTF.

CDR3 in DNA: TGTGCCAGTAGCTCACAGGGCTATGGCTACACCTTC. It yields the protein CASSSQGYGYTF. V is TRBV19 and J is TRBJ1-2; possibly TRBD1 for D (6 bases). The V end was cut by 6 bases, the J end by 4 bases, with 9 bases between. The CDR3 runs to 12 residues. Per the germline V gene, CDR1 is LNHDA and CDR2 is SQIVND (reference sequence).

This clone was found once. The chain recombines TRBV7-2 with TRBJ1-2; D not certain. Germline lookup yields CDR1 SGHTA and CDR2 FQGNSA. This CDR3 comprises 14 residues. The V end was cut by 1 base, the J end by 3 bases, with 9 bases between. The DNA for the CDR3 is TGTGCCAGCAGCTTAGGCGGCAGCGACTATGGCTACACCTTC. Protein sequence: CASSLGGSDYGYTF.

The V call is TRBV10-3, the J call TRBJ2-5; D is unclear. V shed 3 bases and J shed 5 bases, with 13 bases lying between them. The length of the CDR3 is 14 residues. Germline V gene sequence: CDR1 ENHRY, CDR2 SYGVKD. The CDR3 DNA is TGTGCCATCAGTGAAAAAACAGTAACCGAGACCCAGTACTTC. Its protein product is CAISEKTVTETQYF.

CDR3 loop: CASSDRRDRAYEQYF. The CDR3 DNA reads TGTGCCAGCAGTGATCGCCGGGACAGGGCCTACGAGCAGTACTTC. The chain recombines TRBV6-4 with TRBJ2-7; 9 bases line up with TRBD1. CDR3 length equals 15 residues. The V gene end was trimmed by 3 bases and the J gene end by 2 bases; junction bases not matched to a gene: 5. In germline, CDR1 is MRHNA, CDR2 SNTAGT.

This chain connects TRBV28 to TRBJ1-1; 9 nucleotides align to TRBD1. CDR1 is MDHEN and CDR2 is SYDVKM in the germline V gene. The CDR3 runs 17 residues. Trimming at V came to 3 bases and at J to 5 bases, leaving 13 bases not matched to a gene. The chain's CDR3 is CASSLGGTGQVGTEAFF. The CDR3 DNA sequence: TGTGCCAGCAGTTTGGGGGGGACAGGGCAGGTTGGAACTGAAGCTTTCTTT.

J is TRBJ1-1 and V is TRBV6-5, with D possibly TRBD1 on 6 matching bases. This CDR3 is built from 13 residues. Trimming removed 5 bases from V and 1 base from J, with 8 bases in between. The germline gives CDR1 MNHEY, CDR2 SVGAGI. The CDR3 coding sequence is TGTGCCAGCAGTATGGACAGGAACACTGAAGCTTTCTTT. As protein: CASSMDRNTEAFF.

The chain's CDR3 is CASSYLGRGAYYEQYF. The CDR3 region has the DNA TGTGCCAGCAGTTACCTAGGGAGGGGGGCATACTACGAGCAGTACTTC. J is TRBJ2-7 and V is TRBV5-6; D is possibly TRBD2 (7 bases). The ends were cut back, 5 bases at V and 3 bases at J, with 21 bases in the middle. The germline gives CDR1 SGHDT, CDR2 YYEEEE. CDR3 length: 16 amino acids.

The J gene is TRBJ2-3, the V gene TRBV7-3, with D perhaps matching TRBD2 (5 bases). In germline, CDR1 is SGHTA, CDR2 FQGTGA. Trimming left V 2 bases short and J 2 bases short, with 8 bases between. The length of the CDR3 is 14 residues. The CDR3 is CASSLSAATDTQYF. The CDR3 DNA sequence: TGTGCCAGCAGCTTATCAGCGGCCACAGATACGCAGTATTTT.

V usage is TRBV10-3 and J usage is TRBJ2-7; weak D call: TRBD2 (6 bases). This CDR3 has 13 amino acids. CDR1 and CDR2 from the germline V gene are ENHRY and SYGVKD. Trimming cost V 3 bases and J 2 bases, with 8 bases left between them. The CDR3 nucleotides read TGTGCCATCAGTGAAGGACTAACCTACGAGCAGTACTTC. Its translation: CAISEGLTYEQYF.

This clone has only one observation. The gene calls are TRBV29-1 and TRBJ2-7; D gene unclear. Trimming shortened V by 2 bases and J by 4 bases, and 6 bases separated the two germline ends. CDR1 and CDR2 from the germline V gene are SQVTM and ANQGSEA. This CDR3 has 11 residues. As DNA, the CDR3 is TGCAGCGTTGAAACTGATTACGAGCAGTACTTC. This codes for CSVETDYEQYF.

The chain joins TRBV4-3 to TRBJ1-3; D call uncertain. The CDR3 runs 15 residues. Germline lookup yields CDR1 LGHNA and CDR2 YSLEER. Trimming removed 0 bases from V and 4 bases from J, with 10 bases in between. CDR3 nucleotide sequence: TGCGCCAGCAGCCAAGATTCGGAGTCGGGAAACACCATATATTTT. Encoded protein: CASSQDSESGNTIYF.

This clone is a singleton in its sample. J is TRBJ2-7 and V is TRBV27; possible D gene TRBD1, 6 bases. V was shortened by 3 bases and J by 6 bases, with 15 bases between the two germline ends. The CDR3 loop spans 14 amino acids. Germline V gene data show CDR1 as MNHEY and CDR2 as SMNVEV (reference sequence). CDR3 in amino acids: CASSFPDRLGEQYF. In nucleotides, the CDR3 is TGTGCCAGCAGTTTCCCCGACAGGTTAGGCGAGCAGTACTTC.